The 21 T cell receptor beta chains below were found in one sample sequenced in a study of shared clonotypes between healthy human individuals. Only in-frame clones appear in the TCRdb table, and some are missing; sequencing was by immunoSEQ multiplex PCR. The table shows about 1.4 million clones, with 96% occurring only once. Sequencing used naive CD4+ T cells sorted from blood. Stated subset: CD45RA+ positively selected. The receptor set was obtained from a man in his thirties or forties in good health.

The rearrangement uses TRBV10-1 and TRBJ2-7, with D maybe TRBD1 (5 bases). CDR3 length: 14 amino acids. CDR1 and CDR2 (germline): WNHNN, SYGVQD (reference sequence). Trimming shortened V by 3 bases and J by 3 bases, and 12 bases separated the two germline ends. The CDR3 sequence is CASSEPDKYYEQYF. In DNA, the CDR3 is TGCGCCAGCAGTGAACCGGACAAATACTACGAGCAGTACTTC.

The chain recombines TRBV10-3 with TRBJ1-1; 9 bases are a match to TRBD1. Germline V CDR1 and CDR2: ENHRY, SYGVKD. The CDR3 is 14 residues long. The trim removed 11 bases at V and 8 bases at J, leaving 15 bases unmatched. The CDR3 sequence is CAAATGTGLREAFF. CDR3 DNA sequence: TGTGCCGCCGCGACCGGGACAGGGCTTAGGGAAGCTTTCTTT.

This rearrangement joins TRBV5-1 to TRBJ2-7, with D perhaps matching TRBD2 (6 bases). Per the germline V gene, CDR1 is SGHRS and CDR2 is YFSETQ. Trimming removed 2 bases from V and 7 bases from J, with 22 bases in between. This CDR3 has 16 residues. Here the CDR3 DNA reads TGCGCCAGCAGCTTCCGGGGGATGGAACCCTCTTGGGAGCAGTACTTC. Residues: CASSFRGMEPSWEQYF.

DNA of the CDR3: TGTGCCAGCAGGTGGGGAGGGTCCAATCAGCCCCAGCATTTT. Translated: CASRWGGSNQPQHF. The V and J genes are TRBV27 and TRBJ1-5; D is unclear. Germline V gene data show CDR1 as MNHEY and CDR2 as SMNVEV (reference sequence). The CDR3 has 14 amino acids. The V and J ends lost 6 bases and 3 bases respectively, with 12 bases between them.

CDR3 DNA: TGCGCCAGCAGTGCAGGCCCGGACGCCTACGAGCAGTACTTC. Translating it yields CASSAGPDAYEQYF. The chain joins TRBV10-1 to TRBJ2-7; D unclear. The CDR3 spans 14 residues. Germline V gene lookup returns CDR1 WNHNN and CDR2 SYGVQD (reference sequence). The V gene lost 4 bases and the J gene lost 2 bases, with 12 bases spanning the gap.

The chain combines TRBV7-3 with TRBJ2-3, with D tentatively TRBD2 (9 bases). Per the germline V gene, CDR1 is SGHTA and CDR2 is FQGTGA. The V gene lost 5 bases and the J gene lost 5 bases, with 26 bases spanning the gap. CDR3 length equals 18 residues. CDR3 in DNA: TGTGCCAGCAGCACACAGGGGGGAGTAGCGGGAGCACGAGATACGCAGTATTTT. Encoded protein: CASSTQGGVAGARDTQYF. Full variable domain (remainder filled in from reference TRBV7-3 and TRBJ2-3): GAGVSQTPSNKVTEKGKYVELRCDPISGHTALYWYRQSLGQGPEFLIYFQGTGAADDSGLPNDRFFAVRPEGSVSTLKIQRTERGDSAVYLCASSTQGGVAGARDTQYFGPGTRLTVL.

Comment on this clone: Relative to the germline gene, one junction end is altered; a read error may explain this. The CDR3 DNA is TGTGCCAGCAGTGAAGAAAGGGGCAAACAGCCCCAGCATTTT. Encoded protein: CASSEERGKQPQHF. The rearrangement uses TRBV2 and TRBJ1-5, with D possibly TRBD1 on 5 matching bases. The CDR3 has 14 residues. Germline V gene sequence: CDR1 SNHLY, CDR2 FYNNEI.

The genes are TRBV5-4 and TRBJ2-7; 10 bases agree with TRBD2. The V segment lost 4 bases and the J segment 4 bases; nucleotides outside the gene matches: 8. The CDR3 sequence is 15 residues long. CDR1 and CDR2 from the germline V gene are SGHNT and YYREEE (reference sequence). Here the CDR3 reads CASSTPGLAPYEQYF. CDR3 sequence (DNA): TGTGCCAGCAGCACCCCGGGACTAGCGCCATACGAGCAGTACTTC.

CDR3 region: CASMTGEPNEKLFF. The DNA of the CDR3 is TGTGCCAGCATGACCGGGGAACCTAATGAAAAACTGTTTTTT. This chain uses TRBV6-1 with TRBJ1-4; D remains unclear. V dropped 7 bases and J dropped 3 bases, with 12 bases sitting between them. CDR1 is MNHNS, CDR2 SASEGT, per germline. CDR3 length: 14 amino acids.

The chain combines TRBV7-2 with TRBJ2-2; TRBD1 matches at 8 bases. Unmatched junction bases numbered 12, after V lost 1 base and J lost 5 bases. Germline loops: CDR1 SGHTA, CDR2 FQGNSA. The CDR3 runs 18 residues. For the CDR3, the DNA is TGTGCCAGCAGCTTAGACTTTTCCCACAGGGGGAATACCGGGGAGCTGTTTTTT. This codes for CASSLDFSHRGNTGELFF.

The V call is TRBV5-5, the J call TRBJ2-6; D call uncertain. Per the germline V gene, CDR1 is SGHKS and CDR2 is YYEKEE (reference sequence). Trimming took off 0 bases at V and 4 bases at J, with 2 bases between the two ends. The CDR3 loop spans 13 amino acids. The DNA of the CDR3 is TGTGCCAGCAGCTTGGAAGGGGCCAACGTCCTGACTTTC. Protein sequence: CASSLEGANVLTF.

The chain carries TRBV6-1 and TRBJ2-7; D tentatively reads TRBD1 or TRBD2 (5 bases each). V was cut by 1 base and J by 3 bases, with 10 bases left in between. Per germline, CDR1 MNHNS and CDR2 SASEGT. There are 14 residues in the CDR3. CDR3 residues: CASSEGGTYYEQYF. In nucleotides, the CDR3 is TGTGCCAGCAGTGAAGGGGGGACCTACTACGAGCAGTACTTC.

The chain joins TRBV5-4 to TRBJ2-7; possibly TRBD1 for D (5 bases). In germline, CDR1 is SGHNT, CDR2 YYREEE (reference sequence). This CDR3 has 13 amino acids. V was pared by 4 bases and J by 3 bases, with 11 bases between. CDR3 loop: CASSRRVGYEQYF. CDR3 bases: TGTGCCAGCAGCCGCAGGGTGGGCTACGAGCAGTACTTC.

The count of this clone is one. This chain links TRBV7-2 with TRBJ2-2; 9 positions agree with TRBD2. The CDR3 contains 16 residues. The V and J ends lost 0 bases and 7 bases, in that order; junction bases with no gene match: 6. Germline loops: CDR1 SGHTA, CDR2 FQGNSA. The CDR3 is CASSLALVSGGGELFF. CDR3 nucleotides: TGTGCCAGCAGCTTAGCGCTTGTTAGCGGGGGCGGGGAGCTGTTTTTT.

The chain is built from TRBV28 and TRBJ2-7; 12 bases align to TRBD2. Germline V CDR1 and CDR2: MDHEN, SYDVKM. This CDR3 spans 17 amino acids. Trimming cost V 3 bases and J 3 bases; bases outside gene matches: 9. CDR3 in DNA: TGTGCCAGCAGTTTCTTCCGACTAGCGGGAGAGGTCTACGAGCAGTACTTC. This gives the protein CASSFFRLAGEVYEQYF.

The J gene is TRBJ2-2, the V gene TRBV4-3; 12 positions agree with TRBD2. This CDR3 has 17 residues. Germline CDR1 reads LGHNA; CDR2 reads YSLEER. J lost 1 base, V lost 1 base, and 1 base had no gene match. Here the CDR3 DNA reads TGCGCCAGCAGCCAAGCGACTAGCGGGAGGAACACCGGGGAGCTGTTTTTT. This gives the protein CASSQATSGRNTGELFF.

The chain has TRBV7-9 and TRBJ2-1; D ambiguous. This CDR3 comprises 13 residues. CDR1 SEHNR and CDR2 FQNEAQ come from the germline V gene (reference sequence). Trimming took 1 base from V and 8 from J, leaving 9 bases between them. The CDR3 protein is CASSLGVSDEQFF. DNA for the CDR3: TGTGCCAGCAGCTTAGGTGTTAGTGATGAGCAGTTCTTC.

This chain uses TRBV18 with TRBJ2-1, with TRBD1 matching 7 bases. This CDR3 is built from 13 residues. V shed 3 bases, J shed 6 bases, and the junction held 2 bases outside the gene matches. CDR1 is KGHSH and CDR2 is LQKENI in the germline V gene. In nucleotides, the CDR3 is TGTGCCAGCTCACCGGGACAGCCCAATGAGCAGTTCTTC. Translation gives CASSPGQPNEQFF.

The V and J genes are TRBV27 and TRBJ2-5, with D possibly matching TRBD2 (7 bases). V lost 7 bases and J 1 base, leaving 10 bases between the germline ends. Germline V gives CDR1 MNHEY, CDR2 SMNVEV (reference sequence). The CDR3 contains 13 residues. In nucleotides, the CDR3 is TGTGCCAGCACGGGGGGCTCCCAAGAGACCCAGTACTTC. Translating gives CASTGGSQETQYF.

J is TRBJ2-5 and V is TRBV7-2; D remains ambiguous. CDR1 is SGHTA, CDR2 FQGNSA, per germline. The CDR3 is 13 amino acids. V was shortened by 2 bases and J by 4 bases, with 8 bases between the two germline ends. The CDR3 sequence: CASSLRPPETQYF. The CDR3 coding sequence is TGTGCCAGCAGCTTACGGCCCCCAGAGACCCAGTACTTC. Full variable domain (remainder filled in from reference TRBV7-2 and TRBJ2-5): GAGVSQSPSNKVTEKGKDVELRCDPISGHTALYWYRQSLGQGLEFLIYFQGNSAPDKSGLPSDRFSAERTGGSVSTLTIQRTQQEDSAVYLCASSLRPPETQYFGPGTRLLVL.

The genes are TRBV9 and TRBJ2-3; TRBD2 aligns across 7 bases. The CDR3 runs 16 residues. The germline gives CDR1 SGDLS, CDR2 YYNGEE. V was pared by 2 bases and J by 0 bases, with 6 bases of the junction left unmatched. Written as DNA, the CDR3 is TGTGCCAGCAGCGTCCTAGCGGCAACTAGCACAGATACGCAGTATTTT. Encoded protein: CASSVLAATSTDTQYF.